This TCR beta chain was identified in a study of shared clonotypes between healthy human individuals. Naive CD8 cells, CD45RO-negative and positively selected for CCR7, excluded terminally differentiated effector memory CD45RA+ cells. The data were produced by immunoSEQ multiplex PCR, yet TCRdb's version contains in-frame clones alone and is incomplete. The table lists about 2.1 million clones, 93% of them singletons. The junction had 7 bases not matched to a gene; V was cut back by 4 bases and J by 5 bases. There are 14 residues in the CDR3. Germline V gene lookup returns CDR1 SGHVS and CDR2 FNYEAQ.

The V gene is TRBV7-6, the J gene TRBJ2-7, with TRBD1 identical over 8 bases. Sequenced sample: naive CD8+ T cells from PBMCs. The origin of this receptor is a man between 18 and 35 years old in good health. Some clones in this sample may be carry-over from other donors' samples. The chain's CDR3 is CASSSRDRRDEQYF. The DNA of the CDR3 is TGTGCCAGCAGCTCCCGGGACAGGCGAGACGAGCAGTACTTC.